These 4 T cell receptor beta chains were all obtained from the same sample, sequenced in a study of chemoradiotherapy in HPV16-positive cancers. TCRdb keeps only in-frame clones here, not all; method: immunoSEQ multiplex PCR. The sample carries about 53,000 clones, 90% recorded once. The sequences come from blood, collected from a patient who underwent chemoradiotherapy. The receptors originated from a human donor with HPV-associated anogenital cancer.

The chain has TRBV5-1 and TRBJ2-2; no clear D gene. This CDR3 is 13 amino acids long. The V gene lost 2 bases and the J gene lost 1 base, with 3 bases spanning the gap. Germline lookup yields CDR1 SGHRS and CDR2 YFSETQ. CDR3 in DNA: TGCGCCAGCAGCTTACAGAACACCGGGGAGCTGTTTTTT. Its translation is CASSLQNTGELFF.

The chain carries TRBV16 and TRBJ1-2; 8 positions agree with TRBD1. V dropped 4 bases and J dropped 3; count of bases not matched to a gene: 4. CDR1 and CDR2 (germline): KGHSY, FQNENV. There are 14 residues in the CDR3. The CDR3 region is CASSRETGDYGYTF. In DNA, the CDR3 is TGTGCCAGCAGCCGCGAGACAGGGGACTATGGCTACACCTTC.

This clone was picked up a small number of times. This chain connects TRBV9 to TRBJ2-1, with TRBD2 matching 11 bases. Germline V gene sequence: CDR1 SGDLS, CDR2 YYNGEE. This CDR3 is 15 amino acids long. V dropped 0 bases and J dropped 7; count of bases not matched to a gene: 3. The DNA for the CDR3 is TGTGCCAGCAGCGTAGAGGCTAGCGGGGGGAATGAGCAGTTCTTC. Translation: CASSVEASGGNEQFF. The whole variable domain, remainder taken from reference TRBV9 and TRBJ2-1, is DSGVTQTPKHLITATGQRVTLRCSPRSGDLSVYWYQQSLDQGLQFLIQYYNGEERAKGNILERFSAQQFPDLHSELNLSSLELGDSALYFCASSVEASGGNEQFFGPGTRLTVL.

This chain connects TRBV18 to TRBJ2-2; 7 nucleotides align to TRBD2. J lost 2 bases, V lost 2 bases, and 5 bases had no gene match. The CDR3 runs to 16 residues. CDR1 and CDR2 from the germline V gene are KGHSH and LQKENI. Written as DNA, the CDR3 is TGTGCCAGCTCACCAACTAGCGCCCTTAACACCGGGGAGCTGTTTTTT. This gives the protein CASSPTSALNTGELFF.